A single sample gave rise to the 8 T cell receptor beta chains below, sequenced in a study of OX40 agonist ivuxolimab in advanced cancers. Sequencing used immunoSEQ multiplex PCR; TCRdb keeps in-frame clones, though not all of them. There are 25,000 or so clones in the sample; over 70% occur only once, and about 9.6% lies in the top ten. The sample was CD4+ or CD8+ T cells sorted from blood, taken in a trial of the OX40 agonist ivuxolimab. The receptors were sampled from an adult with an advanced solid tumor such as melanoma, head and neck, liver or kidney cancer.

The CDR3 sequence: CASSLVSGRGRQTQYF. The CDR3 nucleotides read TGTGCCAGCAGCTTGGTTTCGGGTAGGGGGCGACAGACCCAGTACTTC. V gene TRBV5-6 combines with J gene TRBJ2-5, with TRBD1 identical over 7 bases. The CDR3 loop spans 16 amino acids. V shed 0 bases, J shed 6 bases, and the junction held 11 bases outside the gene matches. Germline CDR1 and CDR2: SGHDT and YYEEEE.

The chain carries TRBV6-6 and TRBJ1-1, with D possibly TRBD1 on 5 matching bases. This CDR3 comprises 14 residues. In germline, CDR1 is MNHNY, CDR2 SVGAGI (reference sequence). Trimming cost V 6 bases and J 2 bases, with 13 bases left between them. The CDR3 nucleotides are TGTGCCAGCAGCCCGAATTGGGGCAACACTGAAGCTTTCTTT. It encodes CASSPNWGNTEAFF.

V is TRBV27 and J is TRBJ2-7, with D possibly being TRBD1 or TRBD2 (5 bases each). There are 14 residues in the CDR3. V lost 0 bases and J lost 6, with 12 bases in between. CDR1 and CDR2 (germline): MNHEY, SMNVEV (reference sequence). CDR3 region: CASSLSQGVREQYF. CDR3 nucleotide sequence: TGTGCCAGCAGTTTATCTCAGGGAGTCCGCGAGCAGTACTTC.

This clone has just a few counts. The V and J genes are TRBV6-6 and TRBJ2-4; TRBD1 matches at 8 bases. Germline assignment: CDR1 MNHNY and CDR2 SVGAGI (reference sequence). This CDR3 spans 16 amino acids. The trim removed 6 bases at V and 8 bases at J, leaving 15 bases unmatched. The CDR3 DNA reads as TGTGCCAGCAGCCCGACAGGGGAGGCGCTGAGGGACATTCAGTACTTC. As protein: CASSPTGEALRDIQYF.

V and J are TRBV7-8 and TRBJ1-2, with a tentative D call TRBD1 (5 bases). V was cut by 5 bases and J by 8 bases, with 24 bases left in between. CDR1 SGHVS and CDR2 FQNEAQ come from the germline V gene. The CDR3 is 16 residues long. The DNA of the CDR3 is TGTGCCAGCAGCGCAACAACAGGTTGGGATACGTTGGGCTACACCTTC. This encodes CASSATTGWDTLGYTF.

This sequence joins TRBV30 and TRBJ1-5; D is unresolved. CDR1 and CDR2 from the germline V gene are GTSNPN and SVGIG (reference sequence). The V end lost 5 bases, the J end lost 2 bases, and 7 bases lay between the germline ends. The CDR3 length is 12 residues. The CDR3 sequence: CAWGGGNQPQHF. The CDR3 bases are TGTGCCTGGGGTGGGGGCAATCAGCCCCAGCATTTT.

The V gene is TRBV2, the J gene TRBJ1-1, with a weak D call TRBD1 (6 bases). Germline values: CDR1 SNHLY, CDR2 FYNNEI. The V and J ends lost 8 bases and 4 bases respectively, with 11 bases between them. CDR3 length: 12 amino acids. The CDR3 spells CASQGSGTEAFF. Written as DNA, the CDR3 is TGTGCCAGCCAGGGGAGTGGCACTGAAGCTTTCTTT.

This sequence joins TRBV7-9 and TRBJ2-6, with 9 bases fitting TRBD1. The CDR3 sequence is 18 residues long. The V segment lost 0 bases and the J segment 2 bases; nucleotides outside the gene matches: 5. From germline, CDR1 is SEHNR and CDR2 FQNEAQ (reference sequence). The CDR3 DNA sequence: TGTGCCAGCAGCTTAGCGGGGACAGGGACACCTGGGGCCAACGTCCTGACTTTC. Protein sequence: CASSLAGTGTPGANVLTF.